There are many counts of the clone carrying this T cell receptor beta chain. The sample belongs to a study of T cells of healthy individuals. MiXCR was run by TCRdb on the 5' RACE reads, yielding one entry per CDR3 protein. The sample has 40,000 to 45,000 distinct CDR3 sequences; approximately 5% are singletons. Germline V gives CDR1 DFQATT, CDR2 SNEGSKA (reference sequence). The V end lost 1 base, the J end lost 4 bases, and 12 bases lay between the germline ends. The CDR3 runs to 14 residues. The sequence was obtained from a human donor in good health. The V and J genes are TRBV20-1 and TRBJ2-3; a possible D gene is TRBD2 (5 bases). The CDR3 loop reads CSARGGAGADTQYF. CDR3 DNA sequence: TGCAGTGCTAGAGGAGGAGCCGGGGCAGATACGCAGTATTTT.